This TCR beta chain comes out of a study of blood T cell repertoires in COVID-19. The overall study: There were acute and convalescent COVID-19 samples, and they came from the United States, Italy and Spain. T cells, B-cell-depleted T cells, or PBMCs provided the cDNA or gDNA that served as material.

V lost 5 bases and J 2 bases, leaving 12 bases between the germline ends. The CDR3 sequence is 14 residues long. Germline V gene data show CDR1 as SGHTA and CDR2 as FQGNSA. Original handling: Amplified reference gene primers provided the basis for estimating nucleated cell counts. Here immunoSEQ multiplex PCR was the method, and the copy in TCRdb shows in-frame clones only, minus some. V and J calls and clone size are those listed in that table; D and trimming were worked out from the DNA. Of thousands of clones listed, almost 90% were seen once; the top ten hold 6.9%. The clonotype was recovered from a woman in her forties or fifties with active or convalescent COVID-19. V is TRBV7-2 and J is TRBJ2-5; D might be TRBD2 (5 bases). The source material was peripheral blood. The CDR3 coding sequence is TGTGCCAGCAGCCCTGGACTCATTCAAGAGACCCAGTACTTC. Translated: CASSPGLIQETQYF.